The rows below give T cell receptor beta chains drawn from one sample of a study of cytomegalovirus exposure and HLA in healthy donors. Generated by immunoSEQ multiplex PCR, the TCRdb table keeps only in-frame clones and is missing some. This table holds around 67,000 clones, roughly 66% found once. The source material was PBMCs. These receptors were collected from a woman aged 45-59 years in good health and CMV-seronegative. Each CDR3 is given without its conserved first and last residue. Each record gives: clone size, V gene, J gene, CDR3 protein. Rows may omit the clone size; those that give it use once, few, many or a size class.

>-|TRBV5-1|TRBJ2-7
ASSFGTGGAYEQY
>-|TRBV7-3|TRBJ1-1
ASSSSGGNTEAF
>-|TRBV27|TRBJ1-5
ASGGISSGNQPQH
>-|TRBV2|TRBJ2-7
ASSDGRGEQY
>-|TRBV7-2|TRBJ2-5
ASSPGGLAGIGETQY
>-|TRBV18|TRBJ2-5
ASSRDFQETQY
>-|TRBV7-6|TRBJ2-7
ASSLAGGRYEQY
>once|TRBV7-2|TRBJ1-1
ASSLDGWTEAF
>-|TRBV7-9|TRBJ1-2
ASSLAVDYGYT
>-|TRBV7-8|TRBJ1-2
ASSLFRQGRANYGYT
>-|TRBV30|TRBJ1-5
AWSPTNQPQH
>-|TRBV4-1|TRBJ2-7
ASSPPRTSGAYEQY
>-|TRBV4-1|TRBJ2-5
ASSRFTGTGRETQY
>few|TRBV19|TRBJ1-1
ASTDWSGVGNTEAF
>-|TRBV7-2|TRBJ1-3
ASSLATGNTIY
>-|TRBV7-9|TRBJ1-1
ASSLLNGDTEAF
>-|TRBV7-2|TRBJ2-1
ASSAPGGYNEQF
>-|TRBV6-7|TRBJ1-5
ASSYSISKGGGNQPQH
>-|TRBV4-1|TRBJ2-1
ASSPAALQTNEQF
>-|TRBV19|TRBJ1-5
ASSISPGGYSNQPQH
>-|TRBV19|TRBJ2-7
ASSSRHNYEQY
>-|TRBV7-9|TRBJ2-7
SSDAQGVGEQY
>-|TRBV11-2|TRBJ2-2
ASSLLGSAGELF
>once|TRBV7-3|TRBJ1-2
ASSLTGGYGYT
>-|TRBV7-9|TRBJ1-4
ASSLRQAPNEKLF
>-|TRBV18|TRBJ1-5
ASSGQGGHQPQH
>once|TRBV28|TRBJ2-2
ASRGSPNTGELF
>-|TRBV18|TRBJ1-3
ASSTQGALGNTIY
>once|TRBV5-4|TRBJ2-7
ASSRTEIYEQY
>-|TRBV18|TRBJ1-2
ASSTQGWDGYT
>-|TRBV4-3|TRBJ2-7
ASSQDRLAGVKEY
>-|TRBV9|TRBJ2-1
ASSVVGTSGRNEQF
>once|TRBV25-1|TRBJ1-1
ASSEPRAGDTEAF
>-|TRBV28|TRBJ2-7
ASSLAAGSYEQY
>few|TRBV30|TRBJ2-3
ACSGASTDTQY
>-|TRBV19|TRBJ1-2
ASSSTSGVEYGYT
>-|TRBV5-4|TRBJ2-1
ASSFGDRNEQF
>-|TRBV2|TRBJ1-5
ASTNSLNQPQH
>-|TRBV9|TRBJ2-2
ASSFQGVPNTGELF
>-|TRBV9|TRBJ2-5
ASSGGGKLWETQY
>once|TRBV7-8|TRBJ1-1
ASSLGHAGGMNTEAF
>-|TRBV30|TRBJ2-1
AWNYLESNEQF
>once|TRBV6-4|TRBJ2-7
ASSDLGADEQY
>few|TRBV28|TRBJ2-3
ASSSDRSTDTQY
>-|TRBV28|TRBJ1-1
ASSLRTEEAF
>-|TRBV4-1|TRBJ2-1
ASSQHGGLAGDYNEQF
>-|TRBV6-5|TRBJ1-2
ASSYSVFAPGYGYT
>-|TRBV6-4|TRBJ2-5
ASSPTGNAETQY
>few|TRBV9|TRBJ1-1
ASSPRGAGTEAF
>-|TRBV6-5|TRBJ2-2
ASGGQYTGELF
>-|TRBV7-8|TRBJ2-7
ASSLGGTGLYEQY
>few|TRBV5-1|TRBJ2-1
ASSFRLATANEQF
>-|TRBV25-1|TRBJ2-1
ATLNDLAREF
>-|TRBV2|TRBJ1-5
ASRSRQGVYQPQH
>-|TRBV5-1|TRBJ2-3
ASSLAPSSDTQY
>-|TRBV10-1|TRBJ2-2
ASSPDRAPGELF
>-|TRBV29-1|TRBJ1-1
SVKKGGDTEAF
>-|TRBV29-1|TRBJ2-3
SVGGDTDTQY
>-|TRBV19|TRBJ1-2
ASSISRGRAGGYT